A selection of T cell receptor beta chains follows, all from one sample in a study of long-term antiretroviral therapy in people with HIV. The data were produced by immunoSEQ multiplex PCR, yet TCRdb's version contains in-frame clones alone and is incomplete. The sample comprises around 21,000 clones, around 90% of which are singletons, and roughly 3.6% rests with the top ten. The source was unsorted PBMCs, collected 2.3 years after starting antiretroviral therapy. The receptors were gathered from a man in his sixties with HIV. Both conserved end residues are part of each CDR3. Each record gives: J gene, D gene, V gene, clone size, CDR3 protein, CDR3 DNA. The D gene is left open where the match is weak. Only some rows state a clone size, as once, few, many or a class for expanded clones.

TRBJ1-1	.	TRBV6-5	.	CASRSENTEAFF	TGTGCCAGCAGATCCGAGAACACTGAAGCTTTCTTT
TRBJ2-1	TRBD1	TRBV11-3	.	CASSDQGAYNEQFF	TGTGCCAGCAGCGACCAGGGGGCCTACAATGAGCAGTTCTTC
TRBJ1-2	TRBD1	TRBV28	.	CASTGTGPYGYTF	TGTGCCAGCACAGGGACAGGGCCCTATGGCTACACCTTC
TRBJ2-7	.	TRBV28	.	CASSLAIQASYEQYF	TGTGCCAGCAGTCTAGCGATACAGGCCTCCTACGAGCAGTACTTC
TRBJ2-3	TRBD2	TRBV5-5	.	CASSTRLAGFDTQYF	TGTGCCAGCAGTACCAGACTAGCGGGATTTGATACGCAGTATTTT
TRBJ1-1	.	TRBV28	few	CASSPILRGMNTEAFF	TGTGCCAGCAGTCCCATATTGCGGGGCATGAACACTGAAGCTTTCTTT
TRBJ2-3	.	TRBV25-1	.	CASRGAYSTDTQYF	TGTGCCAGCAGGGGGGCTTATAGCACAGATACGCAGTATTTT
TRBJ2-5	TRBD1	TRBV28	once	CASSPIGTGGFETQYF	TGTGCCAGCAGTCCCATAGGGACAGGGGGCTTTGAGACCCAGTACTTC
TRBJ2-7	.	TRBV6-1	.	CASRGGSSYEQYF	TGTGCCAGCAGGGGGGGTTCCTCCTACGAGCAGTACTTC
TRBJ1-5	.	TRBV6-1	.	CASSLRSMGNQPQHF	TGTGCCAGCAGCCTGAGATCCATGGGCAATCAGCCCCAGCATTTT
TRBJ2-1	.	TRBV7-3	.	CASSSLPGSQQFF	TGTGCCAGCAGCTCCCTTCCCGGGTCGCAGCAGTTCTTC
TRBJ2-3	.	TRBV9	.	CASSVVPMEAQYF	TGTGCCAGCAGCGTTGTCCCCATGGAGGCGCAGTATTTT
TRBJ2-3	.	TRBV6-5	.	CASSYMATDTQYF	TGTGCCAGCAGTTACATGGCAACAGATACGCAGTATTTT
TRBJ1-5	TRBD1	TRBV5-1	.	CASSKGQGGNQPQHF	TGCGCCAGCAGCAAGGGACAGGGTGGCAATCAGCCCCAGCATTTT
TRBJ2-6	.	TRBV9	.	CASSRGNSGANVLTF	TGTGCCAGCAGCAGGGGAAACTCTGGGGCCAACGTCCTGACTTTC
TRBJ1-6	.	TRBV5-1	few	CASSLAGASDSPLHF	TGCGCCAGCAGCTTGGCCGGTGCCTCCGATTCACCCCTCCACTTT
TRBJ2-7	.	TRBV11-2	.	CASSPDSIRSYEQYF	TGTGCCAGCAGCCCGGACAGCATAAGATCCTACGAGCAGTACTTC
TRBJ2-7	.	TRBV19	.	CASRGVGDYEQYF	TGTGCCAGTAGAGGGGTGGGGGACTACGAGCAGTACTTC
TRBJ1-5	.	TRBV6-5	.	CASSLGGGNQPQHF	TGTGCCAGCAGTCTAGGGGGGGGCAATCAGCCCCAGCATTTT
TRBJ1-2	.	TRBV6-5	.	CASSYFGTASGYTF	TGTGCCAGCAGTTACTTCGGGACGGCGAGTGGCTACACCTTC
TRBJ1-2	.	TRBV6-5	.	CASSYSGYGYTF	TGTGCCAGCAGTTACTCGGGCTATGGCTACACCTTC
TRBJ2-5	.	TRBV9	.	CASSGLGGVQETQYF	TGTGCCAGCAGCGGTCTTGGCGGGGTACAAGAGACCCAGTACTTC
TRBJ1-4	.	TRBV5-1	.	CASSRNGQTTNEKLFF	TGCGCCAGCAGCCGGAATGGACAGACCACGAATGAAAAACTGTTTTTT
TRBJ1-1	.	TRBV30	.	CAWSVPGVTEAFF	TGTGCCTGGAGTGTACCAGGGGTCACTGAAGCTTTCTTT
TRBJ1-5	.	TRBV5-8	.	CASSYSGQPQHF	TGTGCCAGCAGTTATAGTGGGCAGCCCCAGCATTTT
TRBJ1-2	.	TRBV6-5	.	CASSYSSRIRGYTF	TGTGCCAGCAGTTACTCGAGTAGGATACGTGGCTACACCTTC
TRBJ2-1	TRBD2	TRBV19	.	CASSNFLAGVYNEQFF	TGTGCCAGTAGTAATTTTCTAGCGGGAGTTTACAATGAGCAGTTCTTC
TRBJ2-2	.	TRBV15	.	CATRGYPGTGELFF	TGTGCCACCAGAGGCTACCCGGGCACCGGGGAGCTGTTTTTT
TRBJ1-1	TRBD1	TRBV28	.	CASKPGDRENTEAFF	TGTGCCAGCAAGCCAGGGGACAGAGAGAACACTGAAGCTTTCTTT
TRBJ1-2	.	TRBV2	few	CASISLRVRDGYTF	TGTGCCAGCATTTCCCTTCGAGTTAGGGATGGCTACACCTTC
TRBJ1-6	.	TRBV30	.	CAWGTGNSPLHF	TGTGCCTGGGGAACAGGGAACTCACCCCTCCACTTT
TRBJ2-3	TRBD2	TRBV18	.	CASSPPGLAANTDTQYF	TGTGCCAGCTCACCACCAGGACTAGCGGCCAACACAGATACGCAGTATTTT
TRBJ1-2	.	TRBV7-2	.	CASSLGRVNYGYTF	TGTGCCAGCAGCTTAGGCAGGGTTAACTATGGCTACACCTTC
TRBJ2-7	TRBD2	TRBV5-1	.	CASSVSGSTYEQYF	TGCGCCAGCAGCGTTAGCGGGAGCACCTACGAGCAGTACTTC
TRBJ2-3	.	TRBV19	.	CASLEPGTDTQYF	TGTGCCAGCCTTGAGCCCGGGACAGATACGCAGTATTTT
TRBJ1-4	.	TRBV6-5	.	CASSTTLVGEKLFF	TGTGCCAGCAGCACGACCCTCGTAGGTGAAAAACTGTTTTTT
TRBJ1-2	.	TRBV5-4	once	CASSSLGGSNYGYTF	TGTGCCAGCAGCTCCCTAGGAGGTTCCAACTATGGCTACACCTTC
TRBJ2-7	.	TRBV7-9	.	CASSLGQVEEQYF	TGTGCCAGCAGCTTAGGACAAGTGGAGGAGCAGTACTTC
TRBJ1-1	TRBD1	TRBV28	.	CASSADLRTGGDTEAFF	TGTGCCAGCAGTGCAGACCTCCGGACAGGGGGGGACACTGAAGCTTTCTTT
TRBJ1-1	.	TRBV27	.	CASSRPHTEAFF	TGTGCCAGCAGTCGACCTCACACTGAAGCTTTCTTT
TRBJ2-7	.	TRBV6-6	few	CATKPPGTTIYEQYF	TGTGCCACCAAACCGCCTGGCACTACAATCTACGAGCAGTACTTC
TRBJ2-3	.	TRBV5-4	.	CASSSSTSTDTQYF	TGTGCCAGCAGCTCCTCCACCTCCACAGATACGCAGTATTTT
TRBJ2-2	TRBD1	TRBV9	once	CASSARGPNTGELFF	TGTGCCAGCAGCGCCAGGGGGCCCAACACCGGGGAGCTGTTTTTT
TRBJ1-5	.	TRBV12-5	.	CASGTGFLKNQPQHF	TGTGCTAGTGGCACCGGGTTTCTTAAGAATCAGCCCCAGCATTTT
TRBJ1-2	.	TRBV18	few	CASSPYGGDNYGYTF	TGTGCCAGCTCACCATACGGGGGCGATAACTATGGCTACACCTTC
TRBJ1-2	TRBD1	TRBV9	.	CASSVDRDRLTPNYGYTF	TGTGCCAGCAGCGTAGACCGGGACAGGCTCACCCCTAACTATGGCTACACCTTC
TRBJ2-5	TRBD1	TRBV5-4	.	CASSLDRGAETQYF	TGTGCCAGCAGCTTGGACAGGGGGGCAGAGACCCAGTACTTC
TRBJ2-6	.	TRBV5-1	.	CASSLGQPGANVLTF	TGCGCCAGCAGCTTGGGACAGCCTGGGGCCAACGTCCTGACTTTC
TRBJ1-1	.	TRBV28	.	CASSLGGSDTEAFF	TGTGCCAGCAGTTTAGGGGGCTCGGACACTGAAGCTTTCTTT
TRBJ2-7	TRBD1	TRBV6-5	.	CASSYRPGQGADEQYF	TGTGCCAGCAGTTACAGGCCCGGACAGGGGGCGGACGAGCAGTACTTC
TRBJ1-5	.	TRBV4-1	.	CASSQQKGGRQPQHF	TGCGCCAGCAGCCAACAGAAGGGGGGGCGGCAGCCCCAGCATTTT
TRBJ1-2	TRBD1	TRBV5-1	.	CASREGTGTANYGYTF	TGCGCCAGCAGAGAGGGGACAGGGACGGCTAACTATGGCTACACCTTC
TRBJ2-3	.	TRBV7-9	.	CASSLRRGSGPDTQYF	TGTGCCAGCAGCCTACGTAGGGGGTCGGGTCCAGATACGCAGTATTTT
TRBJ1-3	.	TRBV27	.	CASSSRFSSGNTIYF	TGTGCCAGCAGCTCCAGGTTCAGCTCTGGAAACACCATATATTTT
TRBJ2-7	TRBD2	TRBV4-2	few	CASSRGLAPSYEQYF	TGTGCCAGCAGCCGGGGACTAGCGCCATCCTACGAGCAGTACTTC
TRBJ1-2	.	TRBV4-3	.	CASSPQQGYYGYTF	TGCGCCAGCAGCCCACAACAGGGATACTATGGCTACACCTTC
TRBJ2-7	.	TRBV30	once	CAWSPLGLMRYEQYF	TGTGCCTGGAGTCCTCTTGGTCTGATGCGATACGAGCAGTACTTC
TRBJ1-2	TRBD1	TRBV6-5	.	CASSTTGYGYTF	TGTGCCAGCAGTACGACAGGGTATGGCTACACCTTC
TRBJ1-2	TRBD1	TRBV2	.	CASSWTGRPGYTF	TGTGCCAGCAGTTGGACAGGCAGACCTGGCTACACCTTC